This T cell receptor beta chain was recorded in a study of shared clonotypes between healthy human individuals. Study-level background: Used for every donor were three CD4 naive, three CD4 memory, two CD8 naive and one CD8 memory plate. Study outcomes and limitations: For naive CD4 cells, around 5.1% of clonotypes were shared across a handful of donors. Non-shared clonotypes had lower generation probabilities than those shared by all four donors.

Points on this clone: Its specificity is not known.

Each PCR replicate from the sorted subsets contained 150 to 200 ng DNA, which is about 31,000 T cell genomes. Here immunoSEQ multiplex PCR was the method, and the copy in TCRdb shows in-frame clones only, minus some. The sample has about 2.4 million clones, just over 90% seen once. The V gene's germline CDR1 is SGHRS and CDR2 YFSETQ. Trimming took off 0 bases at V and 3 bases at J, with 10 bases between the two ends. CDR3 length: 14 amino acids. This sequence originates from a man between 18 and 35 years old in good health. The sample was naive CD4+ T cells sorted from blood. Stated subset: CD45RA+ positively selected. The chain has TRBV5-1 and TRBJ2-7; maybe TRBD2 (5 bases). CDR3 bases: TGCGCCAGCAGCTTGGGTGCTAGCAACTACGAGCAGTACTTC. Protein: CASSLGASNYEQYF.